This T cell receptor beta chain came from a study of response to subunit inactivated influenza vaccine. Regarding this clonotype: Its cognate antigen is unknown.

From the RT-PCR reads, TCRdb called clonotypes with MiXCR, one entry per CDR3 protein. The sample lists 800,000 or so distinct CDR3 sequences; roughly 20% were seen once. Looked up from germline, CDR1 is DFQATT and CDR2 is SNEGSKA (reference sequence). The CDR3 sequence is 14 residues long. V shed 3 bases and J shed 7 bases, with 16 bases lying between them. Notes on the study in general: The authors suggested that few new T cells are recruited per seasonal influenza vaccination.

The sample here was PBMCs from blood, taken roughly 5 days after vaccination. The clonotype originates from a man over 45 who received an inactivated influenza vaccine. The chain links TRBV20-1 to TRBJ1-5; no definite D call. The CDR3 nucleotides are TGCAGTGCTAGGTTGGCGGGAAGGAAACAGCCCCAGCATTTT. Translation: CSARLAGRKQPQHF.